The entry below describes one TCR beta chain. Its cognate antigen is unknown. The UMIs carried a 6-nucleotide sample barcode, and they were added by template switching. TCRdb reprocessed the 5' RACE reads, keeping one entry per CDR3 protein, no DNA. The sample totals around 380,000 distinct CDR3 sequences. These data originate in a study of monozygotic twins with inflammatory bowel disease. Study-wide points: Possibly reflecting limited power, no difference in repertoire similarity was found between concordant and discordant twins. Subtypes among T cells remained indistinguishable. Support was absent for any single strong signal or clonotype linked to IBD.

The CDR3 runs to 16 residues. Looked up from germline, CDR1 is LGHDT and CDR2 is YNNKEL (reference sequence). This TCR came from a human donor with ulcerative colitis or Crohn's disease, or a healthy co-twin of an affected twin (not recorded which). V gene TRBV3-1 combines with J gene TRBJ1-5; lacking DNA, the TRBD1 call made by TCRdb goes unchecked. Sequenced material: blood. The CDR3 region is CASSQSAGTGSQPQHF.